Listed here are 21 T cell receptor beta chains from one sample, sequenced in a study of blood T cell repertoires in COVID-19. The data were produced by immunoSEQ multiplex PCR, yet TCRdb's version contains in-frame clones alone and is incomplete. The repertoire includes some 59,000 clones, more than 85% of them detected once, and less than 4% sits in the top ten. The sample taken for sequencing was peripheral blood. These receptors were obtained from a man aged 50 to 59 with acute or convalescent COVID-19.

This sequence joins TRBV5-8 and TRBJ1-2, with 7 positions matching TRBD1. Germline trimming cut 4 bases from V and 0 bases from J; bases unmatched to any gene: 9. This CDR3 is 16 amino acids long. Germline V lookup: CDR1 SGHTS, CDR2 YDEGEE. Here the CDR3 reads CASSPMDRPTNYGYTF. CDR3 in DNA: TGTGCCAGCAGCCCCATGGACAGGCCCACTAACTATGGCTACACCTTC. Supplemented by reference TRBV5-8 and TRBJ1-2, the full variable domain reads EAGVTQSPTHLIKTRGQQATLRCSPISGHTSVYWYQQALGLGLQFLLWYDEGEERNRGNFPPRFSGRQFPNYSSELNVNALELEDSALYLCASSPMDRPTNYGYTFGSGTRLTVV.

The V call is TRBV4-2, the J call TRBJ2-1; TRBD2 might be the D (6 bases). CDR1 and CDR2 from the germline V gene are LGHNA and YNFKEQ. The CDR3 spans 15 residues. V was pared by 6 bases and J by 4 bases, with 16 bases between. The CDR3 spells CASRRGTEGYNEQFF. CDR3 DNA: TGTGCCAGCAGACGGGGGACCGAGGGATACAATGAGCAGTTCTTC.

The chain carries TRBV19 and TRBJ2-1; D possibly corresponds to TRBD2 (6 bases). The germline V gene encodes CDR1 LNHDA and CDR2 SQIVND (reference sequence). The length of the CDR3 is 15 residues. Trimming took off 3 bases at V and 1 base at J, with 10 bases between the two ends. In DNA, the CDR3 is TGTGCCAGTAGTATCGACGGGGGTTCCTACAATGAGCAGTTCTTC. This translates into CASSIDGGSYNEQFF.

This clone appeared a single time. This chain joins TRBV18 and TRBJ2-1, with no clear D. Germline CDR1 is KGHSH and CDR2 is LQKENI. V was shortened by 5 bases and J by 4 bases, with 15 bases between the two germline ends. CDR3 length: 15 residues. The CDR3 DNA follows: TGTGCCAGCTCAGACTCTCGGGTCTTGTACAATGAGCAGTTCTTC. Encoded protein: CASSDSRVLYNEQFF.

The V and J genes are TRBV5-4 and TRBJ2-3, with D unresolved. The V and J ends lost 0 bases and 0 bases respectively, with 8 bases between them. Germline V gene sequence: CDR1 SGHNT, CDR2 YYREEE (reference sequence). CDR3 size: 15 residues. The CDR3 is CASSLGLASTDTQYF. The CDR3 region has the DNA TGTGCCAGCAGCTTGGGGCTGGCTAGCACAGATACGCAGTATTTT.

The chain has TRBV9 and TRBJ2-1; D perhaps matches TRBD1 (5 bases). The length of the CDR3 is 15 residues. The germline gives CDR1 SGDLS, CDR2 YYNGEE. V was pared by 1 base and J by 3 bases, with 11 bases between. The CDR3 loop reads CASSVPSQGYNEQFF. The CDR3 DNA sequence: TGTGCCAGCAGCGTACCTTCGCAGGGCTACAATGAGCAGTTCTTC.

This clone appeared once. V and J are TRBV2 and TRBJ2-1; D gene unclear. Trimming pared 7 bases from V and 0 bases from J, leaving 7 bases between. CDR1 SNHLY and CDR2 FYNNEI come from the germline V gene. The CDR3 spans 13 residues. Written as DNA, the CDR3 is TGTGCCAGCAAGGAGCGCTCCTACAATGAGCAGTTCTTC. Translating gives CASKERSYNEQFF.

The V gene is TRBV19, the J gene TRBJ2-7; TRBD1 matches at 8 bases. Germline loops: CDR1 LNHDA, CDR2 SQIVND (reference sequence). J lost 5 bases, V lost 5 bases, and 8 bases had no gene match. This CDR3 has 14 residues. CDR3 loop: CASSLQDRADEQYF. The CDR3 DNA reads as TGTGCCAGTAGTCTCCAGGACAGGGCCGACGAGCAGTACTTC. Combining the CDR3 with reference TRBV19 and TRBJ2-7 gives the whole variable domain DGGITQSPKYLFRKEGQNVTLSCEQNLNHDAMYWYRQDPGQGLRLIYYSQIVNDFQKGDIAEGYSVSREKKESFPLTVTSAQKNPTAFYLCASSLQDRADEQYFGPGTRLTVT.

The chain joins TRBV30 to TRBJ2-5; no reliable D call. The CDR3 loop spans 13 amino acids. Germline CDR1 GTSNPN, CDR2 SVGIG (reference sequence). V was clipped by 2 bases and J by 1 base, with 8 bases between them. The CDR3, as DNA: TGTGCCTGGAGTTTAGTCCCCCAAGAGACCCAGTACTTC. Protein product: CAWSLVPQETQYF.

This rearrangement joins TRBV19 to TRBJ1-6; TRBD1 matches 10 bases. Losses at the gene ends were 7 bases for V and 5 bases for J; bases not matched to a gene: 14. Germline V gene data show CDR1 as LNHDA and CDR2 as SQIVND (reference sequence). The CDR3 extends over 18 amino acids. CDR3 nucleotide sequence: TGTGCCAGTACCTCCATATACGGGGACAGGGGAGATAATTCACCCCTCCACTTT. This encodes CASTSIYGDRGDNSPLHF.

This clone showed up just once. The same CDR3 arises from other DNA sequences in this sample as well. The chain carries TRBV5-1 and TRBJ1-2, with TRBD1 matching over 9 bases. CDR1 is SGHRS, CDR2 YFSETQ, per germline. The CDR3 extends over 14 amino acids. V trimming: 3 bases; J trimming: 5 bases; junction bases outside the gene matches: 5. The CDR3 sequence is CASSSPGQGYGYTF. In DNA, the CDR3 is TGCGCCAGCAGCTCCCCGGGACAGGGTTATGGCTACACCTTC.

This clone has only one observation. The chain carries TRBV7-9 and TRBJ2-1; 12 bases map to TRBD2. The CDR3 sequence is 14 residues long. Losses at the gene ends were 3 bases for V and 10 bases for J; bases not matched to a gene: 4. Germline V gene lookup returns CDR1 SEHNR and CDR2 FQNEAQ (reference sequence). The CDR3 is CASSFRTSGTEQFF. The CDR3 bases are TGTGCCAGCAGCTTCCGGACTAGCGGGACGGAGCAGTTCTTC.

The chain combines TRBV5-4 with TRBJ2-3; TRBD1 is a possible D gene (6 bases). The V end was cut by 3 bases, the J end by 1 base, with 9 bases between. There are 14 residues in the CDR3. Germline-derived CDR1 and CDR2 are SGHNT and YYREEE (reference sequence). The CDR3: CASSWAGGTDTQYF. The CDR3 region has the DNA TGTGCCAGCAGCTGGGCAGGGGGCACAGATACGCAGTATTTT. Drawing the rest from reference TRBV5-4 and TRBJ2-3, the complete variable domain is ETGVTQSPTHLIKTRGQQVTLRCSSQSGHNTVSWYQQALGQGPQFIFQYYREEENGRGNFPPRFSGLQFPNYSSELNVNALELDDSALYLCASSWAGGTDTQYFGPGTRLTVL.

This sequence joins TRBV20-1 and TRBJ2-7; 10 nucleotides agree with TRBD2. CDR1 is DFQATT, CDR2 SNEGSKA, per germline (reference sequence). The CDR3 extends over 13 amino acids. J gave up 1 base and V 3 bases, and 0 bases lay outside the gene matches. The CDR3 reads CSASSGRSYEQYF. The CDR3 DNA follows: TGCAGTGCTAGTAGCGGGAGGTCCTACGAGCAGTACTTC.

As for this clone: This sample includes further DNA sequences coding for the same CDR3. The V and J genes are TRBV7-9 and TRBJ2-7; D call uncertain. CDR3 size: 14 residues. V lost 1 base, J lost 0 bases, and 7 bases lay in between. Germline CDR1 SEHNR, CDR2 FQNEAQ (reference sequence). CDR3 coding DNA: TGTGCCAGCAGCTTAGGGGCACCCTCCTACGAGCAGTACTTC. This gives the protein CASSLGAPSYEQYF. Full variable domain (rest looked up from reference TRBV7-9 and TRBJ2-7): DTGVSQNPRHKITKRGQNVTFRCDPISEHNRLYWYRQTLGQGPEFLTYFQNEAQLEKSRLLSDRFSAERPKGSFSTLEIQRTEQGDSAMYLCASSLGAPSYEQYFGPGTRLTVT.

The V gene is TRBV29-1, the J gene TRBJ1-4; perhaps TRBD1 as D (5 bases). This CDR3 has 14 residues. V lost 6 bases, J lost 5 bases, and 16 bases lay in between. Germline V gene sequence: CDR1 SQVTM, CDR2 ANQGSEA. The CDR3 nucleotides read TGCAGCGTCCAAGTTCAGGGTTTGAATGAAAAACTGTTTTTT. The encoded protein is CSVQVQGLNEKLFF.

The V and J genes are TRBV19 and TRBJ2-2, with 8 bases matching TRBD2. Per the germline V gene, CDR1 is LNHDA and CDR2 is SQIVND (reference sequence). Trimming removed 5 bases from V and 6 bases from J; junction bases left unmatched: 8. This CDR3 spans 15 amino acids. CDR3 protein: CASSLSGRWAGELFF. CDR3 sequence (DNA): TGTGCCAGTAGTCTGAGCGGGAGATGGGCCGGGGAGCTGTTTTTT.

The chain is built from TRBV3-1 (or the pseudogene TRBV3-2) and TRBJ2-2, with TRBD2 matching over 10 bases. This CDR3 contains 18 residues. V gave up 0 bases and J gave up 5 bases; unmatched junction bases: 9. Germline V gene sequence: CDR1 LGHDT, CDR2 YNNKEL (reference sequence). CDR3 nucleotides: TGTGCCAGCAGCCAAGATGGGGGACTAGCGACGAGGACCGGGGAGCTGTTTTTT. This sequence encodes CASSQDGGLATRTGELFF.

This chain connects TRBV5-1 to TRBJ2-5; 11 nucleotides match TRBD2. After removal of 8 bases from V and 5 bases from J, the junction contained 8 bases not matched to a gene. The CDR3 spans 14 residues. CDR1 and CDR2 from the germline V gene are SGHRS and YFSETQ. Here the CDR3 DNA reads TGCGCCAGTAATAGCGGGAGGGCCGGTGAGACCCAGTACTTC. Its translation is CASNSGRAGETQYF. Full variable domain (rest looked up from reference TRBV5-1 and TRBJ2-5): KAGVTQTPRYLIKTRGQQVTLSCSPISGHRSVSWYQQTPGQGLQFLFEYFSETQRNKGNFPGRFSGRQFSNSRSEMNVSTLELGDSALYLCASNSGRAGETQYFGPGTRLLVL.

The rearrangement uses TRBV24-1 and TRBJ2-1, with TRBD2 matching 8 bases. With 2 bases clipped from V and 7 bases from J, the junction kept 9 bases outside the gene matches. The CDR3 runs 16 residues. Germline V gene data show CDR1 as KGHDR and CDR2 as SFDVKD. CDR3 sequence reads: CATSDYPAGARNEQFF. As DNA, the CDR3 is TGTGCCACCAGTGATTACCCAGCGGGAGCAAGGAATGAGCAGTTCTTC.

The rearrangement joins TRBV27 to TRBJ2-1; tentative D call: TRBD1 (7 bases). The CDR3 spans 17 residues. The germline V gene encodes CDR1 MNHEY and CDR2 SMNVEV (reference sequence). V lost 1 base and J 6 bases, leaving 19 bases between the germline ends. CDR3 sequence: CASSLLAGGYDGNEQFF. CDR3 DNA: TGTGCCAGCAGTTTATTGGCAGGGGGGTATGATGGCAATGAGCAGTTCTTC.